This TCR beta chain was sequenced for a study of identical twins. General observations from the study: One should note that invariant MAIT and iNKT cells could partly confound zero-insertion analyses. The more abundant beta clonotypes in cord blood had fewer insertions, and memory repertoires did not show this. Cross-sectional statistical analysis, not tracking of the same donors, underpinned the conclusions. Beta out-of-frame sequences showed weaker excess twin sharing.

TCRdb re-analysed the 5' RACE reads in MiXCR, keeping a single row per CDR3 protein. This repertoire shows more than 1.5 million distinct CDR3 sequences, around 29% found once; its top ten account for less than 0.35%. In germline, CDR1 is SGDLS, CDR2 YYNGEE. The CDR3 sequence is 18 residues long. Trimming at V came to 4 bases and at J to 2 bases, leaving 10 bases not matched to a gene. A note on this clonotype: No antigen is known for it.

The chain uses TRBV9 and TRBJ2-3, with TRBD2 identical over 13 bases. Material for sequencing was cord blood. This TCR derives from a newborn girl in good health. The CDR3 loop is CASSSGLAGVRFTDTQYF. The CDR3 region has the DNA TGTGCCAGCAGCTCAGGACTAGCGGGAGTTCGTTTCACAGATACGCAGTATTTT.